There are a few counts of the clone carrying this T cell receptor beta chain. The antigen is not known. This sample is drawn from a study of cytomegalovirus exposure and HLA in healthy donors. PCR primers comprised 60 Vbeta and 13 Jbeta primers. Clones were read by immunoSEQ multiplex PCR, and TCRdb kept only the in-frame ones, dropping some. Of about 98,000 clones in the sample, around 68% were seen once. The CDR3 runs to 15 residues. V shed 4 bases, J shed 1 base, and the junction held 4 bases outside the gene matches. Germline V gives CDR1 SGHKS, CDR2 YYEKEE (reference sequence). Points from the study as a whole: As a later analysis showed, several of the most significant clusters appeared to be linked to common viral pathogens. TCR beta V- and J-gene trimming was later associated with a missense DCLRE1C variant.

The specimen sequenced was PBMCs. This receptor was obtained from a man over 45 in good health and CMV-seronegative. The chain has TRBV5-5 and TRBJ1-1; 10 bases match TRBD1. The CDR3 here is CASSHGQGGNTEAFF. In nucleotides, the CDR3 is TGTGCCAGCAGCCACGGACAGGGGGGGAACACTGAAGCTTTCTTT.